Below, 29 T cell receptor beta chains from the same sample are listed, as sequenced in a study of read filtering for tumor transcriptome and immune sequencing. Molecular barcoded adaptors covering alpha/delta and beta/gamma chains were used on around 370 ng RNA. TCRdb reprocessed the reads with MiXCR, giving one entry per CDR3 protein. The data show tens of thousands of distinct CDR3 sequences, about 13% seen once. The sample taken for sequencing was a population of CD138-negative cells sorted from bone marrow. The receptors derive from a donor at least 40 years old with multiple myeloma.

This clonotype was found many times. CDR3 coding DNA: TGTGCCAGCAGCTTAGCGGCAACGGCGAACACTGAAGCTTTCTTT. This translates into CASSLAATANTEAFF. The chain carries TRBV7-9 and TRBJ1-1; D not resolved. Deletions cut 0 bases from V and 1 base from J, with 9 bases between. Per germline, CDR1 SEHNR and CDR2 FQNEAQ (reference sequence). The CDR3 length is 15 residues.

The table lists this clonotype with many counts. The chain joins TRBV11-2 to TRBJ2-2; unclear D gene. With 5 bases removed from V and 8 bases from J, the gap between germline ends came to 12 bases. Germline CDR1 SGHAT, CDR2 FQNNGV. This CDR3 has 13 residues. DNA for the CDR3: TGTGCCAGCAGCCCGCTCCGAAGAGGGGAGCTGTTTTTT. Its protein is CASSPLRRGELFF.

This clonotype showed up many times. The V gene is TRBV12-3 or TRBV12-4, the J gene TRBJ2-7, with 8 positions matching TRBD1. J was trimmed by 2 bases and V by 5 bases; bases with no gene match: 5. The CDR3 consists of 14 residues. Here the CDR3 reads CASSTGQGPYEQYF. As DNA, the CDR3 is TGTGCCAGCAGTACAGGACAGGGTCCCTACGAGCAGTACTTC.

This clonotype was seen many times. The rearrangement joins TRBV15 to TRBJ2-3; tentatively, D is TRBD1 or TRBD2 (7 bases each). The length of the CDR3 is 19 residues. Trimming took 1 base from V and 2 from J, leaving 22 bases between them. CDR1 and CDR2 from the germline V gene are LNHNV and YYDKDF (reference sequence). The CDR3 bases are TGTGCCACCAGCAGAGGGGGGGGGACTCCAGGGGGTCCCACAGATACGCAGTATTTT. This codes for CATSRGGGTPGGPTDTQYF.

This clonotype is medium-sized by share. This chain links TRBV7-9 with TRBJ2-1; the D gene is possibly TRBD2 (7 bases). Germline assignment: CDR1 SEHNR and CDR2 FQNEAQ (reference sequence). V lost 3 bases, J lost 3 bases, and 15 bases lay in between. The CDR3 consists of 16 residues. CDR3 DNA sequence: TGTGCCAGCAGCTTTGCGGGGGCTAGGGACTACAATGAGCAGTTCTTC. This translates into CASSFAGARDYNEQFF. Together with reference TRBV7-9 and TRBJ2-1, the CDR3 gives the full variable domain: DTGVSQNPRHKITKRGQNVTFRCDPISEHNRLYWYRQTLGQGPEFLTYFQNEAQLEKSRLLSDRFSAERPKGSFSTLEIQRTEQGDSAMYLCASSFAGARDYNEQFFGPGTRLTVL.

This clonotype was observed a few times. A read error may explain this, as a much larger clone is one base away. The conserved closing phenylalanine or tryptophan is absent in this CDR3, likely reflecting a read error. V is TRBV11-3 and J is TRBJ2-5, with TRBD2 matching 12 bases. The J segment lost 2 bases and the V segment lost 5 bases, leaving 6 bases of the junction unmatched. Germline V lookup: CDR1 SGHNT, CDR2 YENEEA. This CDR3 region has 16 residues. This chain's CDR3 is CASSAWTSGDQETQYL. CDR3 nucleotides: TGTGCCAGCAGCGCCTGGACTAGCGGGGATCAAGAGACCCAGTACCTC.

Many counts were recorded for this clonotype. The chain recombines TRBV5-1 with TRBJ2-7, with 7 positions matching TRBD2. V gave up 0 bases and J gave up 1 base; unmatched junction bases: 4. CDR3 length equals 15 residues. CDR1 is SGHRS, CDR2 YFSETQ, per germline. CDR3 sequence (DNA): TGCGCCAGCAGCTTGGAGGGAGGGCCTTCCTACGAGCAGTACTTC. This gives the protein CASSLEGGPSYEQYF.

This clonotype appeared a few times. The J gene is TRBJ2-1, the V gene TRBV3-1; 7 positions agree with TRBD2. Germline-derived CDR1 and CDR2 are LGHDT and YNNKEL (reference sequence). Trimming took 5 bases from V and 4 from J; bases not matched to a gene: 5. This CDR3 contains 14 residues. CDR3: CASSYGLEYNEQFF. CDR3 DNA: TGTGCCAGCAGCTACGGACTAGAGTACAATGAGCAGTTCTTC.

This clonotype was recorded many times. This rearrangement joins TRBV20-1 to TRBJ2-7, with 11 bases lining up with TRBD2. Germline V gives CDR1 DFQATT, CDR2 SNEGSKA (reference sequence). Trimming took 4 bases from V and 3 from J; bases not matched to a gene: 5. The CDR3 runs 14 residues. CDR3: CSATHLAGGYEQYF. The CDR3, as DNA: TGCAGTGCTACCCACCTAGCGGGGGGCTACGAGCAGTACTTC.

In this sample, this clonotype turned up many times. V is TRBV28 and J is TRBJ1-1; a weak D match, TRBD1 (6 bases). The CDR3 extends over 15 amino acids. V dropped 4 bases and J dropped 6 bases, with 18 bases sitting between them. Germline V lookup: CDR1 MDHEN, CDR2 SYDVKM. CDR3 nucleotides: TGTGCCAGCAGTTCCTATTTGGGGAAGGGGGCTGAAGCTTTCTTT. It specifies CASSSYLGKGAEAFF.

This clonotype was observed many times. V usage is TRBV20-1 and J usage is TRBJ2-7, with a weak D call TRBD2 (6 bases). CDR3 length equals 14 residues. CDR1 and CDR2 (germline): DFQATT, SNEGSKA (reference sequence). Trimming removed 0 bases from V and 3 bases from J, with 12 bases in between. CDR3 amino acids: CSARETRDLYEQYF. Written as DNA, the CDR3 is TGCAGTGCTAGAGAGACTAGAGATCTCTACGAGCAGTACTTC.

This clonotype showed up many times. This chain joins TRBV9 and TRBJ1-1, with 9 bases aligning to TRBD1. The CDR3 totals 16 residues. V lost 0 bases to trimming and J lost 1 base; unmatched junction nucleotides: 4. CDR1 SGDLS and CDR2 YYNGEE come from the germline V gene. The CDR3: CASSVDGGQGNTEAFF. Here the CDR3 DNA reads TGTGCCAGCAGCGTAGACGGGGGACAGGGGAACACTGAAGCTTTCTTT.

This clonotype was seen at least ten times. The chain is built from TRBV6-1 and TRBJ2-5; 9 bases map to TRBD1. The germline V gene has CDR1 MNHNS and CDR2 SASEGT. This CDR3 comprises 15 residues. The V segment lost 6 bases and the J segment 2 bases; nucleotides outside the gene matches: 7. The chain's CDR3 is CASSVDRGRQETQYF. CDR3 bases: TGTGCCAGCAGCGTGGACAGGGGCCGACAAGAGACCCAGTACTTC.

This clonotype has ten or more counts. The conserved phenylalanine or tryptophan is not found at the CDR3 terminus, so this likely reflects a read error. The chain links TRBV6-5 to TRBJ2-7, with D unclear. The V and J ends lost 5 bases and 5 bases respectively, with 7 bases between them. Germline CDR1 and CDR2: MNHEY and SVGAGI. The CDR3 has 11 amino acids. CDR3 amino acids: CASSQLDEQYL. DNA of the CDR3: TGTGCCAGCAGTCAACTGGACGAGCAGTACTTA.

The CDR3 DNA reads as TGTGCCAGCAGCTTGTATAGCGGGGGGGCCTATGAGCAGTTCTTC. As protein: CASSLYSGGAYEQFF. The chain has TRBV7-8 and TRBJ2-1, with 11 bases that match TRBD2. Germline CDR1 SGHVS, CDR2 FQNEAQ. With V trimmed by 3 bases and J by 8 bases, 6 bases remained unmatched. There are 15 residues in the CDR3. Supplemented by reference TRBV7-8 and TRBJ2-1, the full variable domain reads GAGVSQSPRYKVAKRGQDVALRCDPISGHVSLFWYQQALGQGPEFLTYFQNEAQLDKSGLPSDRFFAERPEGSVSTLKIQRTQQEDSAVYLCASSLYSGGAYEQFFGPGTRLTVL.

This clonotype was seen only a few times. A much larger clone sits a single nucleotide away, making a read error possible. The gene calls are TRBV2 and TRBJ2-7; 12 bases agree with TRBD2. CDR1 is SNHLY and CDR2 is FYNNEI in the germline V gene. CDR3 length equals 14 residues. The CDR3 coding sequence is TGTGCCAGCCGCAGACTAGCGGGAGCCTACGTGCAGTACTTC. This gives the protein CASRRLAGAYVQYF.

In its sample, this clonotype was seen many times. The chain uses TRBV28 and TRBJ2-6; D is uncertain. Trimming shortened V by 4 bases and J by 2 bases, and 3 bases separated the two germline ends. CDR1 and CDR2 from the germline V gene are MDHEN and SYDVKM. The CDR3 is 13 amino acids. CDR3 in amino acids: CASSYPGANVLTF. CDR3 bases: TGTGCCAGCAGTTACCCTGGGGCCAACGTCCTGACTTTC. Variable domain in full (rest from reference TRBV28 and TRBJ2-6): DVKVTQSSRYLVKRTGEKVFLECVQDMDHENMFWYRQDPGLGLRLIYFSYDVKMKEKGDIPEGYSVSREKKERFSLILESASTNQTSMYLCASSYPGANVLTFGAGSRLTVL.

This clonotype was picked up many times. V and J are TRBV7-3 and TRBJ2-1; 7 bases agree with TRBD2. Germline lookup yields CDR1 SGHTA and CDR2 FQGTGA. The CDR3 totals 15 residues. Trimming took 1 base from V and 12 from J; bases not matched to a gene: 12. CDR3 in DNA: TGTGCCAGCAGCTTAAATGGCGCGGGGGAGGTAGGGCAGTTCTTC. Translation: CASSLNGAGEVGQFF. Combining the CDR3 with reference TRBV7-3 and TRBJ2-1 gives the whole variable domain GAGVSQTPSNKVTEKGKYVELRCDPISGHTALYWYRQSLGQGPEFLIYFQGTGAADDSGLPNDRFFAVRPEGSVSTLKIQRTERGDSAVYLCASSLNGAGEVGQFFGPGTRLTVL.

This clonotype has a count of ten or more. The gene calls are TRBV7-9 and TRBJ1-1; D is perhaps TRBD1 (5 bases). V was pared by 3 bases and J by 5 bases, with 16 bases between. The germline CDR1 and CDR2 sequences are SEHNR and FQNEAQ (reference sequence). CDR3 length: 15 amino acids. The CDR3 loop reads CASSFGSGGWTEAFF. Here the CDR3 DNA reads TGTGCCAGCAGCTTTGGGTCGGGGGGTTGGACTGAAGCTTTCTTT.

With regard to this clonotype: A far bigger clonotype differs at one base, so this is likely a read error. Since the CDR3 does not end with the conserved phenylalanine or tryptophan, this likely comes from a read error. This chain connects TRBV7-2 to TRBJ2-1; D is possibly TRBD2 (6 bases). The V gene lost 2 bases and the J gene lost 4 bases, with 15 bases spanning the gap. The CDR3 totals 16 residues. Germline V lookup: CDR1 SGHTA, CDR2 FQGNSA. Here the CDR3 reads CASSLKRASEYNEQFL. The CDR3 nucleotides are TGTGCCAGCAGCTTAAAGCGGGCTAGTGAATACAATGAGCAGTTCCTC.

The rearrangement links TRBV7-3 to TRBJ2-6; the D is unclear. Trimming removed 4 bases from V and 2 bases from J, with 9 bases in between. Germline-derived CDR1 and CDR2 are SGHTA and FQGTGA. The CDR3 is 15 residues long. The CDR3 nucleotides are TGTGCCAGCAGCTCAAAGGTAGCTGGGGCCAACGTCCTGACTTTC. This codes for CASSSKVAGANVLTF.

This clonotype was observed many times. This chain links TRBV7-9 with TRBJ2-2, with 14 positions matching TRBD2. CDR3 length: 16 amino acids. CDR1 and CDR2 from the germline V gene are SEHNR and FQNEAQ (reference sequence). The junction had 5 bases not matched to a gene; V was cut back by 5 bases and J by 6 bases. The CDR3 sequence is CASSPGTSGSAGELFF. CDR3 DNA: TGTGCCAGCAGCCCGGGGACTAGCGGGAGCGCCGGGGAGCTGTTTTTT.

This clonotype was seen ten or more times. The chain employs TRBV2 and TRBJ1-1; 7 bases agree with TRBD1. The CDR3 length is 18 residues. The germline V gene has CDR1 SNHLY and CDR2 FYNNEI. With 6 bases clipped from V and 3 bases from J, the junction kept 19 bases outside the gene matches. CDR3 nucleotides: TGTGCCAGCAGCCGGGGGGGGACGACAGGGCAGGGGGACACTGAAGCTTTCTTT. This codes for CASSRGGTTGQGDTEAFF.

This clonotype has at least ten counts. The chain recombines TRBV9 with TRBJ1-3; D gene unclear. The CDR3 runs to 14 residues. Germline V gives CDR1 SGDLS, CDR2 YYNGEE. Trimming removed 0 bases at V and 0 bases at J, with 4 bases between. The CDR3 loop is CASSVGSSGNTIYF. CDR3 bases: TGTGCCAGCAGCGTAGGTAGCTCTGGAAACACCATATATTTT.

The V and J genes are TRBV5-1 and TRBJ1-5; 8 bases map to TRBD1. CDR3 length: 15 residues. The germline gives CDR1 SGHRS, CDR2 YFSETQ. The J segment lost 2 bases and the V segment lost 0 bases, leaving 1 base of the junction unmatched. CDR3 DNA sequence: TGCGCCAGCAGCTTGGGACAGGGGCGCAATCAGCCCCAGCATTTT. Its protein is CASSLGQGRNQPQHF.

This clonotype was seen many times. The J gene is TRBJ2-7, the V gene TRBV14; D is ambiguous. The CDR3 length is 12 residues. V lost 1 base, J lost 5 bases, and 6 bases lay in between. CDR1 is SGHDN and CDR2 is FVKESK in the germline V gene. CDR3 loop: CASSQVRHEQYF. As DNA, the CDR3 is TGTGCCAGCAGCCAAGTAAGGCACGAGCAGTACTTC.

The V gene is TRBV19, the J gene TRBJ2-1; TRBD1 matches 7 bases. The V and J ends lost 3 bases and 2 bases, in that order; junction bases with no gene match: 4. CDR1 is LNHDA, CDR2 SQIVND, per germline (reference sequence). The length of the CDR3 is 15 residues. The CDR3 is CASSMRQGTYNEQFF. The CDR3 bases are TGTGCCAGTAGTATGCGACAGGGAACCTACAATGAGCAGTTCTTC.

This clonotype was seen at least ten times. V usage is TRBV7-3 and J usage is TRBJ2-1, with 9 bases lining up with TRBD1. Per germline, CDR1 SGHTA and CDR2 FQGTGA. J gave up 6 bases and V 6 bases, and 12 bases lay outside the gene matches. The CDR3 spans 16 residues. The CDR3, as DNA: TGTGCCAGCAGTTACCTAGGGACAGGGATGGGCAATGAGCAGTTCTTC. This translates into CASSYLGTGMGNEQFF.

This clonotype has a handful of counts. V is TRBV2 and J is TRBJ1-1; TRBD1 matches at 7 bases. Losses at the gene ends were 6 bases for V and 0 bases for J; bases not matched to a gene: 4. Germline CDR1 is SNHLY and CDR2 is FYNNEI. There are 14 residues in the CDR3. In DNA form, the CDR3 reads TGTGCCAGCAGGAGGGACAGAATGAACACTGAAGCTTTCTTT. It yields the protein CASRRDRMNTEAFF.